This entry describes one T cell receptor beta chain. This specimen belongs to a study of technical replicates of blood from a handful of donors. Only in-frame clones appear in the TCRdb table, and some are missing; sequencing was by immunoSEQ multiplex PCR. The top ten hold over 0.2% of the sample, which has roughly 100,000 clones, nearly 96% seen once. V gave up 3 bases and J gave up 1 base, with 13 bases separating them. Looked up from germline, CDR1 is SGHNT and CDR2 is YYREEE (reference sequence). CDR3 length: 15 amino acids. The sequencing input was T cells isolated from PBMCs. This chain uses TRBV5-4 with TRBJ1-1; a possible D gene is TRBD1 (6 bases). The receptor was derived from a human donor in good health. The DNA of the CDR3 is TGTGCCAGCAGCTCTAGACAGGCGTGGAACACTGAAGCTTTCTTT. Protein product: CASSSRQAWNTEAFF.